This T cell receptor beta chain came from a study of OX40 agonist ivuxolimab in advanced cancers. Regarding the study in general: Ivuxolimab was a fully human IgG2 agonistic monoclonal antibody targeting the costimulatory receptor OX40 (CD134). Intravenous ivuxolimab was administered to patients every 2 weeks at six dose levels: 0.01, 0.1, 0.3, 1.5, 3 and 10 mg/kg. Among the 50 to 55 dose-escalation patients, some 20 had hepatocellular carcinoma, approximately 15 melanoma, 9 renal cell carcinoma and 9 head and neck cancer. In the dose-escalation cohort, roughly 82% of patients were male, and the mean age was 60 years with a range of about 20 to 90. Patients were allowed to have had prior anti-PD-1, anti-PD-L1 or anti-CTLA-4 therapy, and more than 35% of the dose-escalation patients had been treated with checkpoint inhibitors. Three dose-escalation patients achieved partial responses, one with hepatocellular carcinoma and two with cutaneous melanoma. Peripheral TCRbeta sequencing aimed to test whether ivuxolimab altered TCR sequence diversity and caused clonal T-cell expansion. The paper reports the monotherapy dose-escalation portion (N = 52 patients) of the phase I ivuxolimab trial. The research as a whole found: Low levels of normalized T-cell clonal expansion were also seen in some nonresponding patients. After ivuxolimab, expanded clones were on average more numerous among CD8+ T cells than among CD4+ T cells. In the 0.1-3.0 mg/kg groups, partial responders were among the patients with the lowest normalized peripheral clonal expansion, particularly in CD8+ T cells. At doses of 0.1 to 3.0 mg/kg, clonal expansion of both CD4+ and CD8+ T cells in blood was seen between baseline and week 6. The antigen specificity of the clonally expanded peripheral T cells was not determined.

The trim is 0 bases for V and 4 bases for J, with a gap of 8 bases between the germline ends. Counted from cysteine to phenylalanine, this CDR3 has 13 amino acids. This entry keeps only the CDR3 DNA: 39 bases, framed from base 1. Based on the germline V gene, the CDR1 and CDR2 sequences are SGHRS and YFSETQ. Patients with a history of autoimmune disease or receiving systemic immunosuppression were excluded from the trial. Peripheral blood for TCR sequencing was collected from all dose cohorts at baseline, on cycle 4 day 1, and on cycle 7 day 1. The samples were drawn from a first-in-human, open-label, multicenter phase I dose-escalation trial of ivuxolimab. The trial enrolled adults with locally advanced or metastatic head and neck squamous cell, hepatocellular, melanoma or renal cell carcinoma. CD4+ and CD8+ T cells were sorted separately from peripheral blood before TCR sequencing. As to this clone: Its target antigen remains unknown. No base-level quality is on record; no much larger clone is a single base apart.

Genomic DNA was isolated from the sorted cells so that the TCRbeta CDR3 region could be sequenced. The immunoSEQ Assay was used to sequence the TCRbeta CDR3 regions. TCRdb mirrors the immuneACCESS table, restricted to in-frame sequences. Some clones are absent from its copies; in checked studies, under half trace to an unresolved V gene, and the reason for the others is unknown. Across this sample there are 55,000 to 80,000 clones, with nearly 90% seen only once. The top ten hold 12% of the sample. Sequencing was performed on CD4+ or CD8+ T cells sorted from blood, taken in a trial of the OX40 agonist ivuxolimab. The sequence was collected from an adult with an advanced solid tumor such as melanoma, head and neck, liver or kidney cancer. The rearrangement combines TRBV5-1 with TRBJ2-7; the D segment could be TRBD2, given 6 matching bases. Here the CDR3 is given as CASSLGAGYEQYF. The sequence in DNA is TGCGCCAGCAGCTTGGGGGCGGGGTACGAGCAGTACTTC.